A single sample gave rise to the 8 T cell receptor beta chains below, sequenced in a study of cytomegalovirus exposure and HLA in healthy donors (dated by TCRdb to between 2016 and 2019). The library relied on the immunoSEQ multiplex PCR assay. For the multiplex PCR, a mixture combining 60 forward primers for TCR Vbeta segments and 13 reverse primers for TCR Jbeta segments was used. TCRdb carries this immuneACCESS record with in-frame sequences only. Its versions omit some clonotypes, under half of them owing to an unresolved V gene in the studies checked, with the rest unexplained. This sample's table has entries for about 40,000 clones. In total, the top ten clones hold around 1.8% of the sample. Sequences were obtained from PBMCs. These receptors were collected from a woman aged 25 to 39 in good health and CMV-seronegative.

The chain employs TRBV14 and TRBJ2-7; D may be TRBD1 (6 bases). The CDR3 is made up of 15 amino acids. Germline CDR1 reads SGHDN; CDR2 reads FVKESK. The germline V and J ends were trimmed by 0 bases and 2 bases, with 11 bases remaining between them. CDR3: CASSQDPWDTYEQYF. In DNA, the CDR3 is TGTGCCAGCAGCCAAGATCCTTGGGACACCTACGAGCAGTACTTC.

The V gene is TRBV9, the J gene TRBJ2-5, with 7 positions matching TRBD2. The germline CDR1 and CDR2 sequences are SGDLS and YYNGEE. V shed 0 bases and J 4 bases; nucleotides not matched to a gene: 6. This CDR3 has 15 residues. The CDR3 DNA follows: TGTGCCAGCAGCGTAGAGGGAGGGTTCGGAGAGACCCAGTACTTC. It codes for CASSVEGGFGETQYF.

The chain joins TRBV9 to TRBJ1-3; no firm D call. CDR3 length equals 17 residues. From germline, CDR1 is SGDLS and CDR2 YYNGEE. V was shortened by 4 bases and J by 0 bases, with 17 bases between the two germline ends. Here the CDR3 DNA reads TGTGCCAGCAGCTCCCTAGCCGGGTCAAACTCTGGAAACACCATATATTTT. Amino acid sequence: CASSSLAGSNSGNTIYF. Filled out from reference TRBV9 and TRBJ1-3, the complete variable domain reads DSGVTQTPKHLITATGQRVTLRCSPRSGDLSVYWYQQSLDQGLQFLIQYYNGEERAKGNILERFSAQQFPDLHSELNLSSLELGDSALYFCASSSLAGSNSGNTIYFGEGSWLTVV.

This CDR3 is CSVEGQGRADTQYF. For the CDR3, the DNA is TGCAGCGTTGAAGGACAGGGCCGGGCAGATACGCAGTATTTT. The gene calls are TRBV29-1 and TRBJ2-3, with 7 bases identical to TRBD1. The CDR3 has 14 amino acids. Per the germline V gene, CDR1 is SQVTM and CDR2 is ANQGSEA. With 1 base clipped from V and 4 bases from J, the junction kept 5 bases outside the gene matches.

This chain connects TRBV6-4 to TRBJ1-2; no clear D gene. V was cut by 0 bases and J by 7 bases, with 9 bases left in between. Germline loops: CDR1 MRHNA, CDR2 SNTAGT. The CDR3 runs 13 residues. The DNA for the CDR3 is TGTGCCAGCAGTGACTCCAACAAGTTTGGCTACACCTTC. It translates to CASSDSNKFGYTF.

The rearrangement links TRBV30 to TRBJ2-1; weak D call: TRBD2 (6 bases). CDR1 and CDR2 (germline): GTSNPN, SVGIG (reference sequence). CDR3 size: 13 residues. Deletions cut 5 bases from V and 6 bases from J, with 14 bases between. Here the CDR3 reads CAWYRWGLNEQFF. The CDR3 DNA reads as TGTGCCTGGTACAGGTGGGGACTCAATGAGCAGTTCTTC.

The V and J genes are TRBV11-1 and TRBJ2-7, with D tentatively TRBD2 (5 bases). The V end lost 5 bases, the J end lost 6 bases, and 11 bases lay between the germline ends. From germline, CDR1 is SGHAT and CDR2 FQDESV (reference sequence). The CDR3 totals 12 residues. The DNA for the CDR3 is TGTGCCAGCAGCCGCCGCGCGGGCGAGCAGTACTTC. This translates into CASSRRAGEQYF. The whole variable domain, remainder taken from reference TRBV11-1 and TRBJ2-7, is EAEVAQSPRYKITEKSQAVAFWCDPISGHATLYWYRQILGQGPELLVQFQDESVVDDSQLPKDRFSAERLKGVDSTLKIQPAELGDSAMYLCASSRRAGEQYFGPGTRLTVT.

The V and J genes are TRBV6-1 and TRBJ2-1, with D maybe TRBD2 (5 bases). V gave up 4 bases and J gave up 1 base, with 5 bases separating them. The CDR3 runs 13 residues. Germline V lookup: CDR1 MNHNS, CDR2 SASEGT. In nucleotides, the CDR3 is TGTGCCAGCAGTGGGACTTCCTACAATGAGCAGTTCTTC. This gives the protein CASSGTSYNEQFF.